This TCR beta chain was captured by sequencing in a study of Graves' ophthalmopathy and Graves' hyperthyroidism. Study-wide findings and caveats: Blood contained most expanded thyroid clonotypes exceeding 0.001 frequency. The model's ophthalmopathy progression predictions had approximately 65% sensitivity and 72% to 80% specificity.

The CDR3 contains 13 residues. Germline V gives CDR1 MDHEN, CDR2 SYDVKM. V was clipped by 1 base and J by 6 bases, with 9 bases between them. Amplification targeted the TCR beta CDR3 regions, with RNA transcripts as the source material. An initial RT-PCR round employing HTBI primers preceded a second-round multiplex PCR. TCRdb ran MiXCR on the multiplex PCR reads and lists one entry per CDR3 protein. The data contain fewer than 600,000 distinct CDR3 sequences, approximately 15% of them singletons. Additional autoimmune diseases, uncontrolled infections, pregnancy or lactation disqualified patients. From fresh peripheral blood, 8 to 10 ml in volume, the PBMCs were obtained. This clonotype has ten or more counts. What it binds is unknown.

The sequenced sample consisted of blood. This clonotype originated in a woman in her twenties or thirties with Graves' ophthalmopathy. The chain is built from TRBV28 and TRBJ1-1; D unresolved. The CDR3 DNA reads TGTGCCAGCAGTTTATACCGGGTTTCTGAAGCTTTCTTT. It specifies CASSLYRVSEAFF.